The 8 T cell receptor beta chains in this list originate from one sample, sequenced in a study of T cell repertoires in cytomegalovirus infection. In TCRdb, the reads were re-called with MiXCR into one record per CDR3 protein. The repertoire holds roughly 860,000 distinct CDR3 sequences, with approximately 32% as singletons. Their cognate antigens are unknown. This material consisted of cultured CD8+ T cells from PBMCs, taken from culture after CMV antigen stimulation. The receptor source for this set is a human donor in good health (CMV status not recorded). Some clones in this sample may be carry-over from other donors' samples.

This clonotype was counted between two and nine times. The chain carries TRBV4-1 and TRBJ1-1; D remains unclear. V was trimmed by 4 bases and J by 4 bases, leaving 10 bases between them. The CDR3 runs to 13 residues. The germline V gene encodes CDR1 MGHRA and CDR2 YSYEKL. For the CDR3, the DNA is TGCGCCAGCAGCCGACCAGTGGGCACTGAAGCTTTCTTT. Translating it yields CASSRPVGTEAFF.

This clonotype was found many times. The rearrangement links TRBV7-2 to TRBJ2-1; D remains ambiguous. The V and J ends lost 5 bases and 8 bases respectively, with 7 bases between them. In germline, CDR1 is SGHTA, CDR2 FQGNSA. The CDR3 totals 11 residues. The CDR3 loop reads CASSVFYEQFF. CDR3 nucleotide sequence: TGTGCCAGCAGCGTTTTCTATGAGCAGTTCTTC.

The chain combines TRBV4-3 with TRBJ2-4; no definite D call. Germline values: CDR1 LGHNA, CDR2 YSLEER. V gave up 0 bases and J gave up 9 bases, with 9 bases separating them. CDR3 length equals 13 residues. The CDR3 nucleotides read TGCGCCAGCAGCCAAGATCGGGTGAGCATTCAGTACTTC. This codes for CASSQDRVSIQYF.

The chain recombines TRBV9 with TRBJ2-1; D perhaps matches TRBD1 (5 bases). The CDR3 runs to 16 residues. V gave up 3 bases and J gave up 0 bases, with 13 bases separating them. The germline V gene encodes CDR1 SGDLS and CDR2 YYNGEE. CDR3 sequence reads: CASSAPTGSSYNEQFF. The CDR3 DNA is TGTGCCAGCAGCGCCCCCACAGGTAGCTCCTACAATGAGCAGTTCTTC.

This clonotype showed up just a few times. V is TRBV27 and J is TRBJ1-1; no firm D call. The CDR3 totals 11 residues. The ends were cut back, 3 bases at V and 8 bases at J, with 7 bases in the middle. Per the germline V gene, CDR1 is MNHEY and CDR2 is SMNVEV (reference sequence). The DNA for the CDR3 is TGTGCCAGCAGTTTCGGCGACGAAGCTTTCTTT. Its protein product is CASSFGDEAFF.

V is TRBV20-1 and J is TRBJ2-3; TRBD2 matches 7 bases. Germline V CDR1 and CDR2: DFQATT, SNEGSKA (reference sequence). The CDR3 has 14 amino acids. Trimming removed 2 bases from V and 1 base from J; junction bases left unmatched: 3. Here the CDR3 reads CSARPSGGTDTQYF. The CDR3 coding sequence is TGCAGTGCTAGACCCAGCGGGGGCACAGATACGCAGTATTTT.

In this sample, this clonotype turned up a few times. V and J are TRBV20-1 and TRBJ1-4; D call uncertain. Germline V gene lookup returns CDR1 DFQATT and CDR2 SNEGSKA (reference sequence). The germline V and J ends were trimmed by 6 bases and 2 bases, with 10 bases remaining between them. The CDR3 runs to 13 residues. The CDR3 sequence: CSARRRTNEKLFF. The CDR3 DNA reads as TGCAGTGCCAGACGAAGGACTAATGAAAAACTGTTTTTT.

J is TRBJ2-3 and V is TRBV2; no definite D call. This CDR3 comprises 12 residues. Trimming left V 7 bases short and J 2 bases short, with 7 bases between. CDR1 is SNHLY, CDR2 FYNNEI, per germline. The CDR3: CASMGNTDTQYF. The CDR3 DNA sequence: TGTGCCAGCATGGGCAACACAGATACGCAGTATTTT.